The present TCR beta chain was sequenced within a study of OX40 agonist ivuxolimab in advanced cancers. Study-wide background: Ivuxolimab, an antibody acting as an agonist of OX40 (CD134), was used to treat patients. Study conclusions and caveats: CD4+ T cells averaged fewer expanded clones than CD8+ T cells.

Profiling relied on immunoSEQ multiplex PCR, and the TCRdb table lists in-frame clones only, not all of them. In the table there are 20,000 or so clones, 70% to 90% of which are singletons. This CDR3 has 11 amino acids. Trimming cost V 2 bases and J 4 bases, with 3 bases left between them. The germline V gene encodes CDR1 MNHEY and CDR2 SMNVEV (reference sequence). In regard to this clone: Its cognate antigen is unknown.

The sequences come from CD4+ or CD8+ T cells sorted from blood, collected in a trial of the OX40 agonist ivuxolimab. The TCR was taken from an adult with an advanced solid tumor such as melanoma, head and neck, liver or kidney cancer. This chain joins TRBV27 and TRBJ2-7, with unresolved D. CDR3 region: CASSLGYEQYF. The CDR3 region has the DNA TGTGCCAGCAGTTTAGGATACGAGCAGTACTTC.